This entry features one TCR beta chain sequence. Its antigen remains unknown. The sample is drawn from a study of cytomegalovirus exposure and HLA in healthy donors. Across the study: Earlier, 150 million to 200 million T cells were analyzed, and around 100 million unique TCR beta sequences were found among them.

The CDR3 covers 14 residues. With 5 bases clipped from V and 1 base from J, the junction kept 3 bases outside the gene matches. Germline-derived CDR1 and CDR2 are SEHNR and FQNEAQ (reference sequence). Despite likely unrecorded immune exposures, the donors were nominally healthy at the time of sampling. General study points: An analysis done earlier found most TCR beta V segments productive about 87% or about 30% of the time. HLA alleles were associated with 18,000 or so TCR beta sequences in a later analysis at 0.05 false discovery rate.

Both 60 Vbeta primers and 13 Jbeta primers went into the PCR. Method: immunoSEQ multiplex PCR; TCRdb's copy keeps in-frame clones and lacks some. The data contain more than 150,000 clones, around three quarters of them singletons. The sample was PBMCs. The chain has TRBV7-9 and TRBJ2-3; 7 nucleotides line up with TRBD1. The TCR comes from a man aged 35 to 55 in good health and CMV-seronegative. CDR3 in amino acids: CASSLGQGTDTQYF. CDR3 nucleotides: TGTGCCAGCAGCCTAGGACAGGGCACAGATACGCAGTATTTT.